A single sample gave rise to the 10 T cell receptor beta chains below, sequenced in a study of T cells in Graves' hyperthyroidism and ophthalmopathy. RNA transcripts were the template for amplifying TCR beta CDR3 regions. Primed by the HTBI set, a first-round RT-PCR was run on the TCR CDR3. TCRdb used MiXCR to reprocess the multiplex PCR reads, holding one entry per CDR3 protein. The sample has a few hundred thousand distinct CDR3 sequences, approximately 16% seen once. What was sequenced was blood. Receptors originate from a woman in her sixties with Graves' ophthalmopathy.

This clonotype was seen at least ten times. The CDR3 DNA reads TGTGCCAGCAGCCCGGGACAATCCTACAATGAGCAGTTCTTC. Amino acids: CASSPGQSYNEQFF. V usage is TRBV11-2 and J usage is TRBJ2-1; weak D call: TRBD1 (6 bases). This CDR3 comprises 14 residues. V gave up 5 bases and J gave up 1 base, with 9 bases separating them. CDR1 SGHAT and CDR2 FQNNGV come from the germline V gene.

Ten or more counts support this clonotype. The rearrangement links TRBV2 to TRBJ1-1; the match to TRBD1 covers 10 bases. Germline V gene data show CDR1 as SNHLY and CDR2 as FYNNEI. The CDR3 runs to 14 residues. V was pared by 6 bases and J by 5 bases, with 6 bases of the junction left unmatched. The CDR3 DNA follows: TGTGCCAGCAGGGGTGACAGGGGGCGAACTGAAGCTTTCTTT. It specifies CASRGDRGRTEAFF.

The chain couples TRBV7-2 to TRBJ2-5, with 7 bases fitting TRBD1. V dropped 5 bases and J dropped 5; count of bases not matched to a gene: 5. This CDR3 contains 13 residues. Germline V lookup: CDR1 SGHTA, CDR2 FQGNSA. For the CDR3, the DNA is TGTGCCAGCAGCCCCAGGGGGTGGGAGACCCAGTACTTC. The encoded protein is CASSPRGWETQYF.

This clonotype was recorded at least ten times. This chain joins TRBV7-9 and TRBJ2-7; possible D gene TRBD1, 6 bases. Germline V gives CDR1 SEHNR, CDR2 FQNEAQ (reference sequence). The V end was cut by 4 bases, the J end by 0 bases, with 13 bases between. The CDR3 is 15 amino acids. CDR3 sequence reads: CASSSYRDISYEQYF. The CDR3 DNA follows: TGTGCCAGCAGCTCCTACAGGGATATCTCCTACGAGCAGTACTTC.

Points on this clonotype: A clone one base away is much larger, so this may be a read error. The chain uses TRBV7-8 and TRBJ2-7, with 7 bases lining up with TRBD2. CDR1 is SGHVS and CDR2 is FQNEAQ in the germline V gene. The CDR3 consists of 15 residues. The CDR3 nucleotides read TGTGCCGGCAGCTTAGCAAGGACTAGGCCCTACGAGCAGTACTTC. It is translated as CAGSLARTRPYEQYF.

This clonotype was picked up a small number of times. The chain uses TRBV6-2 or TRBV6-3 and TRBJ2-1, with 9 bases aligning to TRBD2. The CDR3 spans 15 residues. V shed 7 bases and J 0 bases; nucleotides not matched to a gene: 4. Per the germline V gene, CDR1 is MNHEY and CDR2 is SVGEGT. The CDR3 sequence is CASTGGRASYNEQFF. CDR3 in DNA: TGTGCCAGCACTGGCGGGAGGGCCTCCTACAATGAGCAGTTCTTC.

The CDR3 coding sequence is TGTGCCAGCAGTTACCACCGGGACAGGGGAGTAGAAACTGAAGCTTTCTTT. This encodes CASSYHRDRGVETEAFF. The chain is built from TRBV6-5 and TRBJ1-1, with 10 bases that match TRBD1. The germline V gene has CDR1 MNHEY and CDR2 SVGAGI. V was clipped by 2 bases and J by 5 bases; unmatched bases: 11. This CDR3 has 17 residues.

In nucleotides, the CDR3 is TGTGCCAGCAGCTTAAGAGGGCGTAACGAGCAGTACTTC. Protein sequence: CASSLRGRNEQYF. This chain connects TRBV7-2 to TRBJ2-7; D possibly corresponds to TRBD2 (5 bases). With 2 bases removed from V and 5 bases from J, the gap between germline ends came to 10 bases. The germline V gene has CDR1 SGHTA and CDR2 FQGNSA. The CDR3 has 13 amino acids. The full variable domain, rest sourced from reference TRBV7-2 and TRBJ2-7, is GAGVSQSPSNKVTEKGKDVELRCDPISGHTALYWYRQSLGQGLEFLIYFQGNSAPDKSGLPSDRFSAERTGGSVSTLTIQRTQQEDSAVYLCASSLRGRNEQYFGPGTRLTVT.

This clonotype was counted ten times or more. The CDR3 nucleotides read TGTGCCAGCAGCCTGTCGGGGGGGCGGCAAAGCTCCTACAATGAGCAGTTCTTC. Amino acid sequence: CASSLSGGRQSSYNEQFF. The chain carries TRBV12-3 or TRBV12-4 and TRBJ2-1; TRBD2 agrees at 8 bases. There are 18 residues in the CDR3. Trimming took 6 bases from V and 0 from J; bases not matched to a gene: 13.

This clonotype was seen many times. The CDR3 bases are TGTGCCAGCAGCTTAGTTGGGGCCGGGGAGCTGTTTTTT. As protein: CASSLVGAGELFF. The chain uses TRBV7-9 and TRBJ2-2, with no clear D. This CDR3 is 13 amino acids long. The germline V and J ends were trimmed by 1 base and 6 bases, with 6 bases remaining between them. CDR1 SEHNR and CDR2 FQNEAQ come from the germline V gene (reference sequence).